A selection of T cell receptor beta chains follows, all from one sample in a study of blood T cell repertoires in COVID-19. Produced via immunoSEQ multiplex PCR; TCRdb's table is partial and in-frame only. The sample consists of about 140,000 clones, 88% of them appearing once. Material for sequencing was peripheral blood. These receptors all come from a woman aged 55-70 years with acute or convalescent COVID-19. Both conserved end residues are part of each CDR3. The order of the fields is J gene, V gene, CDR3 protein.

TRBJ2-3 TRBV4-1 CASSQDPGDTQYF
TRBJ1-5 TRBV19 CASSIQRGTGGDQPQHF
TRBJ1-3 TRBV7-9 CASSLRQSSGNTIYF
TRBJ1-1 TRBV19 CASSMQGGNAEAFF
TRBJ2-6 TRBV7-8 CASSLEGAGANVLTF
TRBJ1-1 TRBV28 CASSLRPGTGNTEAFF
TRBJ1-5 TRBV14 CASSQDPLAIGSGPHQYSNQPQHF
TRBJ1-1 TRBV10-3 CAIRGTEKNTEAFF
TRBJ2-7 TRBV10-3 CAISPAVGEQYF
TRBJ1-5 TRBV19 CASSRPGQGTQHF
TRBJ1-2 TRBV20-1 CSAGGTGRFLNYGYTF
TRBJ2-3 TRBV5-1 CASSPGGGQGTDTQYF
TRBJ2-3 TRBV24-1 CATSSGTGVTDTQYF
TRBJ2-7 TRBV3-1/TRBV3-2 CASSQSGTGGMYEQYF
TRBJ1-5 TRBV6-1 CASSEQGRQPQHF
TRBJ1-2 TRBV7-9 CASSLEGHSYGYTF
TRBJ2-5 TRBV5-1 CASSWAEETQYF
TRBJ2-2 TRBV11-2 CASSLVRGTGELFF
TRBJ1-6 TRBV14 CASSPSLNSPLHF
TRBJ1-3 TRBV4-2 CASSQERQGNTIYF
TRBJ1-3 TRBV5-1 CASRLTGSPGNTIYF
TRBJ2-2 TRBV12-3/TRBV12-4 CASSTSGVRELFF
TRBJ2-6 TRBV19 CASSKRGSAGANVLTF